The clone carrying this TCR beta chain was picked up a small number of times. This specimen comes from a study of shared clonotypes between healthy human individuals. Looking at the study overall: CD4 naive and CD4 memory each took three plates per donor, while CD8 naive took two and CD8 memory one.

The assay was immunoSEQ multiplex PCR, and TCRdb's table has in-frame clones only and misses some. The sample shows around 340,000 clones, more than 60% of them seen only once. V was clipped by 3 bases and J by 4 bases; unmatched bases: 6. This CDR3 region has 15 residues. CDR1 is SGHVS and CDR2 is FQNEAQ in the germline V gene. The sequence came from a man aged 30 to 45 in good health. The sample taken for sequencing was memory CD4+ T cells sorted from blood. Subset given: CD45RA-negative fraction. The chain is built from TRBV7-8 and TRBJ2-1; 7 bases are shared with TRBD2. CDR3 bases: TGTGCCAGCAGCTTCTACCTAGCGGATTACAATGAGCAGTTCTTC. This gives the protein CASSFYLADYNEQFF.